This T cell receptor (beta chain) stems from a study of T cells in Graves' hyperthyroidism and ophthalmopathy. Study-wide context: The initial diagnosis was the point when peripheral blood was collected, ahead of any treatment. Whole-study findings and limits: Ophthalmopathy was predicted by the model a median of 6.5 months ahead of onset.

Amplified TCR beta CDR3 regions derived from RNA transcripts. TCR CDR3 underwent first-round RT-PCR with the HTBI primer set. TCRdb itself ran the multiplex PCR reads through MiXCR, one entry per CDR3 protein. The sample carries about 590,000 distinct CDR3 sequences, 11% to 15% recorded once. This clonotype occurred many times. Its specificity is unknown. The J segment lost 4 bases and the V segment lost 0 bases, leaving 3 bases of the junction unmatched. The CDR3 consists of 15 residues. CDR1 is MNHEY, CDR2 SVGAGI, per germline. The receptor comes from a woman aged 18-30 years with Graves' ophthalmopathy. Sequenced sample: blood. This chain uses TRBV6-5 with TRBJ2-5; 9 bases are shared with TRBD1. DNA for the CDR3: TGTGCCAGCAGTTACTCGCTGGGACAGGGAGAGACCCAGTACTTC. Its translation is CASSYSLGQGETQYF.